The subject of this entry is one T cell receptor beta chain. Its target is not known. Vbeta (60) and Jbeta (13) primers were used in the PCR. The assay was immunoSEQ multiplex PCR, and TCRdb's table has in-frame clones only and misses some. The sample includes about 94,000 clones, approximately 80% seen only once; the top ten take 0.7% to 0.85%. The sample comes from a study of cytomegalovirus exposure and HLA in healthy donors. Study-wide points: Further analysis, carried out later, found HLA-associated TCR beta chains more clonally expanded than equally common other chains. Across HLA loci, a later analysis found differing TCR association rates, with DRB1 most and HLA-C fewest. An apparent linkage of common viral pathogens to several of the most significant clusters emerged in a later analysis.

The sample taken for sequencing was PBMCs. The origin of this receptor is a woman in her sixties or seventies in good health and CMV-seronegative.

CDR3 sequence reads: CASSLVAGGEHTEAFF. CDR3 bases: TGTGCCAGCAGCTTAGTGGCAGGGGGCGAGCACACTGAAGCTTTCTTT. This sequence joins TRBV7-9 and TRBJ1-1; 8 bases are a match to TRBD1. The CDR3 has 16 residues. The junction had 7 bases not matched to a gene; V was cut back by 1 base and J by 3 bases. The germline V gene has CDR1 SEHNR and CDR2 FQNEAQ (reference sequence).